A single sample gave rise to the 24 T cell receptor beta chains below, sequenced in a study of cytomegalovirus exposure and HLA in healthy donors. The primer mix had 60 Vbeta and 13 Jbeta primers. The table came from immunoSEQ multiplex PCR; TCRdb's copy has only in-frame clones and leaves some out. Here the sample table reports around 33,000 clones. The material sequenced was PBMCs. Every receptor here comes from a man aged 40-55 years in good health and CMV-seronegative.

Turning to this clone: The germline gene is not matched at one end of the junction; a read error may be the cause. The CDR3 sequence: CASRDRVSNQHQHF. DNA of the CDR3: TGTGCCAGCAGGGACAGGGTAAGCAATCAGCACCAGCATTTT. The rearrangement uses TRBV2 and TRBJ1-5, with 8 bases that match TRBD1. This CDR3 has 14 residues. CDR1 SNHLY and CDR2 FYNNEI come from the germline V gene.

The genes are TRBV7-9 and TRBJ1-2; 7 positions agree with TRBD1. The V gene's germline CDR1 is SEHNR and CDR2 FQNEAQ (reference sequence). This CDR3 is 12 amino acids long. Trimming cost V 5 bases and J 10 bases; bases outside gene matches: 7. DNA for the CDR3: TGTGCCAGCAGCGGATCACAGGGGAACTACACCTTC. Its protein is CASSGSQGNYTF.

The chain uses TRBV7-2 and TRBJ2-7; 14 nucleotides agree with TRBD2. With 0 bases clipped from V and 7 bases from J, the junction kept 5 bases outside the gene matches. Germline CDR1 SGHTA, CDR2 FQGNSA. The CDR3 is made up of 16 amino acids. The CDR3 is CASSLAGTSGSGEQYF. The CDR3 DNA reads TGTGCCAGCAGCTTAGCAGGGACTAGCGGGAGTGGGGAGCAGTACTTC.

This sequence joins TRBV30 and TRBJ2-7, with a possible D match to TRBD1 (6 bases). CDR1 GTSNPN and CDR2 SVGIG come from the germline V gene (reference sequence). V lost 5 bases to trimming and J lost 3 bases, with 14 bases between them. The length of the CDR3 is 13 residues. The CDR3 spells CAWSTTGNYEQYF. The CDR3 DNA follows: TGTGCCTGGTCTACGACAGGCAACTACGAGCAGTACTTC.

This chain connects TRBV5-1 to TRBJ2-3; the match to TRBD1 covers 11 bases. Germline CDR1 is SGHRS and CDR2 is YFSETQ. The CDR3 loop spans 15 amino acids. J was trimmed by 6 bases and V by 4 bases; bases with no gene match: 7. Here the CDR3 reads CASSPGQGAIDTQYF. As DNA, the CDR3 is TGCGCCAGCAGCCCAGGACAGGGGGCGATTGATACGCAGTATTTT.

V and J are TRBV7-8 and TRBJ2-2; D perhaps matches TRBD2 (6 bases). Germline loops: CDR1 SGHVS, CDR2 FQNEAQ. This CDR3 is 14 amino acids long. V was clipped by 4 bases and J by 7 bases, with 13 bases between them. CDR3 nucleotide sequence: TGTGCCAGCAGCTCACTGGAGGGATTCGGGGAGCTGTTTTTT. Protein: CASSSLEGFGELFF.

The chain employs TRBV30 and TRBJ2-5; the D is unclear. This CDR3 region has 12 residues. Germline lookup yields CDR1 GTSNPN and CDR2 SVGIG (reference sequence). Trimming stripped 5 bases from V and 5 bases from J, with 12 bases between. Here the CDR3 DNA reads TGTGCCTGGGGCCCCGGGTCTGAGACCCAGTACTTC. Protein product: CAWGPGSETQYF.

The V call is TRBV18, the J call TRBJ2-1, with 9 bases fitting TRBD1. The germline CDR1 and CDR2 sequences are KGHSH and LQKENI. J gave up 0 bases and V 5 bases, and 5 bases lay outside the gene matches. The CDR3 is 16 amino acids. The CDR3 bases are TGTGCCAGCTCAGGGGACAGGGAAAGCTCCTACAATGAGCAGTTCTTC. It is translated as CASSGDRESSYNEQFF.

The chain employs TRBV6-1 and TRBJ2-7; 12 bases match TRBD2. CDR3 length equals 16 residues. J was trimmed by 7 bases and V by 4 bases; bases with no gene match: 11. Germline V gene sequence: CDR1 MNHNS, CDR2 SASEGT. The CDR3 DNA reads TGTGCCAGCAGTGCAACCAGACTAGCGGGAGCGCGGGAGCAGTACTTC. Its protein is CASSATRLAGAREQYF.

The chain recombines TRBV28 with TRBJ1-2; D uncertain. Trimming removed 2 bases from V and 5 bases from J, with 3 bases in between. Per germline, CDR1 MDHEN and CDR2 SYDVKM. CDR3 length: 11 amino acids. The CDR3 nucleotides read TGTGCCAGCAGTTTACAGTATGGCTACACCTTC. Residues: CASSLQYGYTF.

This chain connects TRBV18 to TRBJ1-2, with D possibly being TRBD1 (5 bases). With 3 bases removed from V and 2 bases from J, the gap between germline ends came to 10 bases. Germline V gene data show CDR1 as KGHSH and CDR2 as LQKENI. CDR3 length: 14 amino acids. CDR3 sequence (DNA): TGTGCCAGCTCACCGTTCAGGGAAAACTATGGCTACACCTTC. Translation: CASSPFRENYGYTF.

This sequence joins TRBV29-1 and TRBJ1-2, with D possibly being TRBD1 (5 bases). CDR3 length equals 12 residues. The germline V gene has CDR1 SQVTM and CDR2 ANQGSEA. V gave up 2 bases and J gave up 3 bases, with 7 bases separating them. CDR3 nucleotide sequence: TGCAGCGTTGAATGGGGGGACTATGGCTACACCTTC. Translated, it gives CSVEWGDYGYTF.

The rearrangement links TRBV19 to TRBJ2-7; TRBD2 might be the D (5 bases). V was shortened by 4 bases and J by 2 bases, with 9 bases between the two germline ends. The germline CDR1 and CDR2 sequences are LNHDA and SQIVND (reference sequence). The CDR3 has 13 residues. The CDR3 DNA follows: TGTGCCAGTAGTACTCCGGAGGCCTACGAGCAGTACTTC. It yields the protein CASSTPEAYEQYF.

In nucleotides, the CDR3 is TGTGCCAGCAGCCACCGACAGGGCGATAGCAATCAGCCCCAGCATTTT. Amino acids: CASSHRQGDSNQPQHF. The chain recombines TRBV4-2 with TRBJ1-5; 7 bases map to TRBD1. The CDR3 spans 16 residues. CDR1 and CDR2 (germline): LGHNA, YNFKEQ. J gave up 0 bases and V 3 bases, and 5 bases lay outside the gene matches.

This chain joins TRBV7-2 and TRBJ1-5; 8 bases agree with TRBD1. The CDR3 contains 15 residues. Germline V gives CDR1 SGHTA, CDR2 FQGNSA. V was pared by 3 bases and J by 5 bases, with 6 bases of the junction left unmatched. CDR3 DNA sequence: TGTGCCAGCAGCTTGGGGATCAGGGGGCATCAGCCCCAGCATTTT. Encoded protein: CASSLGIRGHQPQHF.

The chain couples TRBV18 to TRBJ2-2; possibly TRBD1 for D (6 bases). The CDR3 is made up of 14 amino acids. With 3 bases removed from V and 4 bases from J, the gap between germline ends came to 9 bases. Germline V lookup: CDR1 KGHSH, CDR2 LQKENI. The DNA of the CDR3 is TGTGCCAGCTCACCGGGACACACCACCGGGGAGCTGTTTTTT. This translates into CASSPGHTTGELFF.

The rearrangement joins TRBV5-4 to TRBJ1-2, with 7 bases fitting TRBD1. Germline CDR1 SGHNT, CDR2 YYREEE (reference sequence). J gave up 3 bases and V 9 bases, and 14 bases lay outside the gene matches. The CDR3 runs to 15 residues. The CDR3 sequence: CATLSRQGGDYGYTF. CDR3 nucleotide sequence: TGTGCCACCCTCTCTCGACAGGGAGGCGACTATGGCTACACCTTC.

The chain uses TRBV15 and TRBJ1-1, with D tentatively TRBD1 (5 bases). The CDR3 has 13 amino acids. CDR1 is LNHNV, CDR2 YYDKDF, per germline (reference sequence). Trimming removed 0 bases from V and 10 bases from J, with 12 bases in between. In DNA form, the CDR3 reads TGTGCCACCAGCAGAGATGAAAAGGACACAGCTTTCTTT. Translating it yields CATSRDEKDTAFF. Together with reference TRBV15 and TRBJ1-1, the CDR3 gives the full variable domain: DAMVIQNPRYQVTQFGKPVTLSCSQTLNHNVMYWYQQKSSQAPKLLFHYYDKDFNNEADTPDNFQSRRPNTSFCFLDIRSPGLGDTAMYLCATSRDEKDTAFFGQGTRLTVV.

The J gene is TRBJ1-1, the V gene TRBV11-1, with 7 bases matching TRBD1. Losses at the gene ends were 0 bases for V and 7 bases for J; bases not matched to a gene: 5. Looked up from germline, CDR1 is SGHAT and CDR2 is FQDESV (reference sequence). The CDR3 has 14 residues. The CDR3 nucleotides read TGTGCCAGCAGCTTAGCACCGGGACAGCTTGAAGCTTTCTTT. It is translated as CASSLAPGQLEAFF.

The DNA of the CDR3 is TGCGCCAGCAGCTTGTGGCAGGGGGACGGCTACACCTTC. It codes for CASSLWQGDGYTF. The gene calls are TRBV5-1 and TRBJ1-2; 7 bases agree with TRBD1. V shed 1 base, J shed 8 bases, and the junction held 5 bases outside the gene matches. The CDR3 contains 13 residues. The germline CDR1 and CDR2 sequences are SGHRS and YFSETQ.

The chain couples TRBV19 to TRBJ1-5; possibly TRBD1 for D (5 bases). Germline V CDR1 and CDR2: LNHDA, SQIVND (reference sequence). With 2 bases removed from V and 5 bases from J, the gap between germline ends came to 7 bases. The CDR3 spans 13 residues. The CDR3 DNA follows: TGTGCCAGTAGTATATCCAGGGATCAGCCCCAGCATTTT. Protein sequence: CASSISRDQPQHF.

The chain employs TRBV11-3 and TRBJ1-2; D unresolved. The CDR3 runs to 13 residues. V lost 7 bases to trimming and J lost 8 bases, with 17 bases between them. Germline CDR1 is SGHNT and CDR2 is YENEEA. The CDR3 region is CASNLPNRSGYTF. For the CDR3, the DNA is TGTGCCAGCAACCTTCCAAATCGGAGCGGCTACACCTTC.

The chain employs TRBV6-5 and TRBJ2-7, with a possible D match to TRBD1 (5 bases). In germline, CDR1 is MNHEY, CDR2 SVGAGI. Trimming took off 5 bases at V and 1 base at J, with 12 bases between the two ends. This CDR3 region has 14 residues. CDR3 nucleotide sequence: TGTGCCAGCAGTCCCATCGACAGATCCTACGAGCAGTACTTC. Translation: CASSPIDRSYEQYF.

The V and J genes are TRBV4-2 and TRBJ2-2; TRBD1 is a possible D gene (6 bases). V lost 1 base and J lost 0, with 9 bases in between. The CDR3 loop spans 16 amino acids. Germline V gene sequence: CDR1 LGHNA, CDR2 YNFKEQ. The CDR3 sequence: CASSQGQGPNTGELFF. CDR3 sequence (DNA): TGTGCCAGCAGCCAAGGGCAGGGGCCGAACACCGGGGAGCTGTTTTTT.